The sequence of this T cell receptor (beta chain) was determined in a study of neurological immune-mediated disorders. This clonotype was recorded at least ten times. What it binds is not known. Synthesis of cDNA used 5'RACE (with 10-nucleotide random UMIs). Every sequencing run produced over 170 million TCR-beta sequences, and the sequences from any one run covered 15-18 subjects. TCRdb processed the 5' RACE reads anew with MiXCR; each CDR3 protein has one entry. This sample has tens of thousands of distinct CDR3 sequences; more than 9.5% occur once, and the top ten carry about 1.3%. The study's findings and limits: Among expanded clones, no CDR3 amino acid sequences were shared across subjects, a pattern suggesting private repertoires in all groups.

The starting material, 2 million PBMCs stored at -80 C, gave rise to the unsorted libraries. This CDR3 is 14 amino acids long. Germline lookup yields CDR1 SGHRS and CDR2 YFSETQ. V was trimmed by 7 bases and J by 5 bases, leaving 18 bases between them. V is TRBV5-1 and J is TRBJ1-1, with a possible D match to TRBD1 (5 bases). The sequence was collected from a female donor in good health. The sequencing sample was made of PBMCs. The CDR3 region has the DNA TGCGCCAGCGGCCCGGGGGGGGGGAATACTGAAGCTTTCTTT. Translating gives CASGPGGGNTEAFF.